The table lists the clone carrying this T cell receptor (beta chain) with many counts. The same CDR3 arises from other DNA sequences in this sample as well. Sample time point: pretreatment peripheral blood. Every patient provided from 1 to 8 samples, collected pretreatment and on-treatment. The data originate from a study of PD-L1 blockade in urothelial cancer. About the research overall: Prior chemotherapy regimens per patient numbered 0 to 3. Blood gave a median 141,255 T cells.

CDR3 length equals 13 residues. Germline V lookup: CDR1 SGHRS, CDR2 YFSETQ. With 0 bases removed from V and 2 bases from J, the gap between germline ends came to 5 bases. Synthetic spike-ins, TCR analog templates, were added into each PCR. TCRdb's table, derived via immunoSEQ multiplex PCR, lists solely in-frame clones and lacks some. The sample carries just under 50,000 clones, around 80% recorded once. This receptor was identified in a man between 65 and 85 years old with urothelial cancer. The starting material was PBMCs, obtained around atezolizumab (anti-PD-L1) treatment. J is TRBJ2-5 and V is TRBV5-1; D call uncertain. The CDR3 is CASSLGGQETQYF. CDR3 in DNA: TGCGCCAGCAGCTTGGGCGGACAAGAGACCCAGTACTTC.